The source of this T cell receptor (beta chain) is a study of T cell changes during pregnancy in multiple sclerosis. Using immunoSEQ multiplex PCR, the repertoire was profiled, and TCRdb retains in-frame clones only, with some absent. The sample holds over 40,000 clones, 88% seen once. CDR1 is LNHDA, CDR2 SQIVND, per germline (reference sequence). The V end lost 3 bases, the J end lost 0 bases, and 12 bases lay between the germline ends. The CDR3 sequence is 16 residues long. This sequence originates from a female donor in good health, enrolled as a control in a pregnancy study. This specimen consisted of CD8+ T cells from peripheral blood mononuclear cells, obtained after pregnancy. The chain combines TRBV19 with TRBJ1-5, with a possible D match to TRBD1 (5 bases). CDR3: CASSMGFGGSNQPQHF. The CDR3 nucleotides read TGTGCCAGTAGTATGGGCTTCGGGGGTAGCAATCAGCCCCAGCATTTT.